The 18 T cell receptor beta chains presented below share a single source sample, sequenced in a study of blood T cell repertoires in COVID-19. Repertoires were generated with immunoSEQ multiplex PCR, while TCRdb's copy carries only in-frame clones and drops some. The sample includes 300,000 to 400,000 clones, about 91% seen only once; the top ten take approximately 9.4%. Source material: peripheral blood. These receptors were obtained from a man aged 25-45 years with COVID-19, enrolled during active disease.

The rearrangement joins TRBV2 to TRBJ2-3, with TRBD2 matching over 15 bases. This CDR3 is built from 19 residues. J was trimmed by 4 bases and V by 4 bases; bases with no gene match: 12. CDR1 is SNHLY and CDR2 is FYNNEI in the germline V gene. CDR3 in DNA: TGTGCCAGCAGTGGTGGGACTAGCGGGGGGTTTACCGCGTCAGATACGCAGTATTTT. It encodes CASSGGTSGGFTASDTQYF.

The genes are TRBV19 and TRBJ1-4; D is uncertain. Trimming stripped 3 bases from V and 5 bases from J, with 13 bases between. Per the germline V gene, CDR1 is LNHDA and CDR2 is SQIVND (reference sequence). The CDR3 loop spans 15 amino acids. The CDR3 nucleotides are TGTGCCAGTAGTATCAGGCACCCCAGGAATGAAAAACTGTTTTTT. Protein: CASSIRHPRNEKLFF.

This chain joins TRBV5-4 and TRBJ2-7; TRBD1 matches at 7 bases. The CDR3 is 13 amino acids. Germline V gives CDR1 SGHNT, CDR2 YYREEE (reference sequence). V lost 1 base, J lost 10 bases, and 8 bases stayed unmatched. The CDR3 reads CASSLSVQGKQYF. DNA for the CDR3: TGTGCCAGCAGCTTGTCGGTACAGGGGAAACAGTACTTC.

This clone showed up just once. CDR3 DNA: TGCAGTGCTACGAAGGGGACTGAAGCTTTCTTT. This gives the protein CSATKGTEAFF. The chain recombines TRBV20-1 with TRBJ1-1, with D possibly TRBD1 on 5 matching bases. The germline CDR1 and CDR2 sequences are DFQATT and SNEGSKA (reference sequence). The CDR3 covers 11 residues. V gave up 4 bases and J gave up 5 bases, with 8 bases separating them.

This chain joins TRBV24-1 and TRBJ2-3; possible D gene TRBD2, 6 bases. Germline loops: CDR1 KGHDR, CDR2 SFDVKD. CDR3 length: 15 residues. Trimming removed 2 bases at V and 6 bases at J, with 14 bases between. DNA for the CDR3: TGTGCCACCAGTGATTCCACGCGGGGTGCGGATACGCAGTATTTT. Its protein product is CATSDSTRGADTQYF.

The chain combines TRBV4-2 with TRBJ2-7; D might be TRBD2 (5 bases). This CDR3 spans 14 amino acids. The V end lost 1 base, the J end lost 3 bases, and 10 bases lay between the germline ends. Per the germline V gene, CDR1 is LGHNA and CDR2 is YNFKEQ. CDR3 loop: CASSQGAENYEQYF. The CDR3 DNA reads TGTGCCAGCAGCCAAGGAGCGGAAAACTACGAGCAGTACTTC.

The gene calls are TRBV6-5 and TRBJ2-3, with 9 bases aligning to TRBD1. V trimming: 6 bases; J trimming: 4 bases; junction bases outside the gene matches: 8. There are 15 residues in the CDR3. CDR1 and CDR2 from the germline V gene are MNHEY and SVGAGI. CDR3 nucleotide sequence: TGTGCCAGCAGGGCCCGGGACAGGGCTGCAGATACGCAGTATTTT. It yields the protein CASRARDRAADTQYF.

The J gene is TRBJ2-2, the V gene TRBV27; TRBD2 matches 10 bases. Germline CDR1 is MNHEY and CDR2 is SMNVEV (reference sequence). The length of the CDR3 is 15 residues. With V trimmed by 4 bases and J by 8 bases, 7 bases remained unmatched. The CDR3 here is CASSSLAGLVGELFF. In DNA, the CDR3 is TGTGCCAGCAGTTCACTAGCGGGATTAGTAGGGGAGCTGTTTTTT.

The rearrangement joins TRBV6-5 to TRBJ2-7; TRBD2 matches at 10 bases. Germline V gene lookup returns CDR1 MNHEY and CDR2 SVGAGI. V was clipped by 0 bases and J by 2 bases; unmatched bases: 4. The CDR3 extends over 16 amino acids. The CDR3 nucleotides read TGTGCCAGCAGTTACTCGAAAGCGGGGGGGCCCTACGAGCAGTACTTC. Translated, it gives CASSYSKAGGPYEQYF.

Points on this clone: The same CDR3 is also encoded by other DNA sequences in this sample. The V call is TRBV7-9, the J call TRBJ1-2; a possible D gene is TRBD1 (5 bases). V was shortened by 3 bases and J by 2 bases, with 7 bases between the two germline ends. There are 13 residues in the CDR3. The V gene's germline CDR1 is SEHNR and CDR2 FQNEAQ (reference sequence). The CDR3 sequence is CASSFGGNYGYTF. The CDR3 DNA sequence: TGTGCCAGCAGCTTCGGGGGAAACTATGGCTACACCTTC.

This rearrangement joins TRBV2 to TRBJ2-1, with D tentatively TRBD2 (5 bases). The length of the CDR3 is 12 residues. V was clipped by 3 bases and J by 5 bases, with 5 bases between them. From germline, CDR1 is SNHLY and CDR2 FYNNEI. CDR3 in DNA: TGTGCCAGCAGTGAGAGGGACAATGAGCAGTTCTTC. It codes for CASSERDNEQFF.

The V call is TRBV27, the J call TRBJ2-1; no reliable D call. Trimming cost V 2 bases and J 1 base, with 6 bases left between them. The CDR3 has 14 amino acids. Germline V gives CDR1 MNHEY, CDR2 SMNVEV (reference sequence). The chain's CDR3 is CASSLGWSYNEQFF. The CDR3 nucleotides are TGTGCCAGCAGTTTAGGCTGGTCCTACAATGAGCAGTTCTTC.

The genes are TRBV6-6 and TRBJ1-1; 9 nucleotides align to TRBD1. Germline CDR1 and CDR2: MNHNY and SVGAGI (reference sequence). The CDR3 is made up of 14 amino acids. Germline trimming cut 6 bases from V and 8 bases from J; bases unmatched to any gene: 10. CDR3 DNA: TGTGCCAGCAGAACCGGGACAGGGAAGGCAGAAGCTTTCTTT. It codes for CASRTGTGKAEAFF.

This chain joins TRBV7-2 and TRBJ2-2; D is unclear. The length of the CDR3 is 12 residues. Germline CDR1 SGHTA, CDR2 FQGNSA. The V and J ends lost 2 bases and 5 bases respectively, with 3 bases between them. The DNA of the CDR3 is TGTGCCAGCAGCTTAACTACCGGGGAGCTGTTTTTT. The encoded protein is CASSLTTGELFF.

V is TRBV25-1 and J is TRBJ2-7; tentatively, D is TRBD1 (5 bases). The V gene lost 3 bases and the J gene lost 3 bases, with 18 bases spanning the gap. Germline V gives CDR1 MGHDK, CDR2 SYGVNS. The CDR3 contains 16 residues. The DNA of the CDR3 is TGTGCCAGCAGTGACGAGTCCAGGGAAATTGGCTACGAGCAGTACTTC. This translates into CASSDESREIGYEQYF.

This clone was detected only once. The chain is built from TRBV2 and TRBJ2-2; 13 positions agree with TRBD2. The junction had 4 bases not matched to a gene; V was cut back by 7 bases and J by 2 bases. Germline CDR1 SNHLY, CDR2 FYNNEI. The CDR3 loop spans 16 amino acids. CDR3 coding DNA: TGTGCCAGCACCAGGACTAGCGGGAGAAACACCGGGGAGCTGTTTTTT. Translated: CASTRTSGRNTGELFF.

The chain joins TRBV5-4 to TRBJ2-2, with 9 bases that match TRBD1. Trimming at V came to 4 bases and at J to 5 bases, leaving 6 bases not matched to a gene. The CDR3 is made up of 15 amino acids. The germline V gene encodes CDR1 SGHNT and CDR2 YYREEE (reference sequence). CDR3 loop: CASSPRQGGTGELFF. The CDR3 region has the DNA TGTGCCAGCAGCCCCAGACAGGGGGGGACCGGGGAGCTGTTTTTT.

This rearrangement joins TRBV6-1 to TRBJ1-4; D not certain. The CDR3 length is 16 residues. Germline V lookup: CDR1 MNHNS, CDR2 SASEGT. V was clipped by 2 bases and J by 0 bases, with 10 bases between them. The CDR3 DNA follows: TGTGCCAGCAGTGAAATCCACTTGGCAACTAATGAAAAACTGTTTTTT. Translated, it gives CASSEIHLATNEKLFF.